The clone carrying this TCR beta chain appeared many times. This sample stems from a study of Graves' ophthalmopathy and Graves' hyperthyroidism. RNA transcripts were the template, and TCR beta CDR3 regions were amplified from them. The library came from an HTBI-primed first-round RT-PCR and a second-round multiplex PCR. TCRdb independently ran MiXCR on the multiplex PCR reads; one entry per CDR3 protein. The sample includes 350,000 to 450,000 distinct CDR3 sequences, 18% of them seen just once. This CDR3 has 16 residues. Unmatched junction bases numbered 1, after V lost 0 bases and J lost 4 bases. Clinical symptoms, serum thyroxine, TRAb, thyroid ultrasound and orbital computed tomography formed the basis of diagnosis.

This sequence originates from a woman younger than 35 with Graves' ophthalmopathy. The sample was peripheral blood. The V call is TRBV12-3 or TRBV12-4, the J call TRBJ2-2; TRBD1 agrees at 11 bases. The CDR3 DNA follows: TGTGCCAGCAGTTTAGCGGGACAGGGGGGCACCGGGGAGCTGTTTTTT. Its translation is CASSLAGQGGTGELFF.